This T cell receptor (beta chain) was identified in a study of cytomegalovirus exposure and HLA in healthy donors. Healthy bone marrow donors made up the cohort. This clone was counted between two and nine times. Its antigen remains unknown. Study-level points and caveats: It was reported that the classifier diagnosed cytomegalovirus status with high specificity and sensitivity in both the original and validation cohorts.

The PCR ran on 60 Vbeta and 13 Jbeta primers. The method was immunoSEQ multiplex PCR; TCRdb's version includes in-frame clones alone and lacks a portion of them. Of about 130,000 clones in the sample, approximately 80% were seen once. V was shortened by 0 bases and J by 5 bases, with 11 bases between the two germline ends. The V gene's germline CDR1 is SGHNT and CDR2 YYREEE (reference sequence). CDR3 length: 14 residues. The chain employs TRBV5-4 and TRBJ1-1; tentative D call: TRBD1 (5 bases). The sequence came from a middle-aged woman in good health and CMV-seronegative. The sequencing input was PBMCs. CDR3 sequence: CASSLVQEGTEAFF. CDR3 coding DNA: TGTGCCAGCAGCTTGGTGCAGGAGGGGACTGAAGCTTTCTTT.